The sample holds many counts of the clone carrying this T cell receptor beta chain. Its target is unknown. The data belong to a study of T-cell reconstitution after alpha-beta-depleted transplantation in children. Regarding the study as a whole: TCRbeta diversity was high at day 60 in some patients (a result of surviving recipient T cells and thymic progenitors). Expanded graft clones numbering several hundred reportedly gave rise to alpha-beta T cells about two months after transplant. A year post-transplant, T-cell counts and diversity derived mostly from newly produced T cells.

TCRbeta library preparation incorporated unique molecular identifiers. A single record per CDR3 protein comes from TCRdb applying MiXCR to the PCR reads. The sample lists 500,000 to 650,000 distinct CDR3 sequences, 10% to 15% seen once, with approximately 2% in the top ten. This CDR3 region has 16 residues. V was clipped by 4 bases and J by 1 base, with 15 bases between them. Germline CDR1 is SGDLS and CDR2 is YYNGEE. The input for sequencing was PBMCs, mostly from graft donor cells, taken 360 days after TCRalphabeta/CD19-depleted stem cell transplant. The V call is TRBV9, the J call TRBJ2-1; D might be TRBD2 (5 bases). The receptor's source is a male patient between 5 and 17 years old who had a stem cell transplant for acute myeloid leukemia, so the T cells may come from the graft donor. CDR3 sequence reads: CASSTRALPSYNEQFF. The CDR3 DNA is TGTGCCAGCAGCACTAGGGCACTACCTTCCTACAATGAGCAGTTCTTC.